Listed below are T cell receptor beta chains from one sample, sequenced in a study of T cell clones after liver transplantation. TCRdb keeps only in-frame clones here, not all; method: immunoSEQ multiplex PCR. The sample has tens of thousands of clones; about four fifths are singletons. The sequencing here drew on CD4+ T cells from blood, taken 12 months after liver transplant. The origin of the receptors is a human patient who received a liver transplant. Some T cells may originate from the graft donor. The CDR3 runs from the conserved cysteine through the conserved F or W. The D gene is left open where the match is weak. Not all rows give a size; the values are once, few, many and, for expanded clones, a class.

>-|-|TRBV1|TRBJ2-7
CTSSPTRGMGF
TGCACCAGCAGCCCTACGAGGGGGATGGGGTTC
>-|-|TRBV7-2|TRBJ1-5
CASSITTGFHSNQPQHF
TGTGCCAGCAGCATTACGACAGGTTTTCATAGCAATCAGCCCCAGCATTTT
>-|-|TRBV19|TRBJ2-3
CASSIRGSPFMITQYF
TGTGCCAGTAGTATACGGGGGTCCCCGTTTATGATAACGCAGTATTTT
>-|TRBD1|TRBV5-6|TRBJ1-5
CASSLRDRDSQPQHF
TGTGCCAGCAGCCTACGTGACAGGGATAGTCAGCCCCAGCATTTT
>few|-|TRBV10-1|TRBJ2-1
CASSRGQSSYNEQFF
TGCGCCAGCAGTAGAGGACAGAGCTCCTACAATGAGCAGTTCTTC
>few|-|TRBV7-6|TRBJ2-4
CASSLGQENIQYF
TGTGCCAGCAGCTTAGGGCAGGAAAACATTCAGTACTTC
>-|-|TRBV6-5|TRBJ2-1
CASSYSRGQQFF
TGTGCCAGCAGTTACTCGAGAGGGCAGCAGTTCTTC
>-|TRBD1|TRBV27|TRBJ2-7
CASTVDRDSYEQYF
TGTGCCAGCACCGTGGACAGGGACTCCTACGAGCAGTACTTC
>once|TRBD2|TRBV5-1|TRBJ2-1
CASSLDGRALNEQFF
TGCGCCAGCAGCTTGGACGGGAGGGCCCTCAATGAGCAGTTCTTC
>-|TRBD2|TRBV5-1|TRBJ2-2
CASSFGAGVTGELFF
TGCGCCAGCAGCTTCGGGGCGGGGGTCACCGGGGAGCTGTTTTTT
>-|-|TRBV5-6|TRBJ2-1
CASSFRGNEQFF
TGTGCCAGCAGCTTCCGGGGGAATGAGCAGTTCTTC
>-|-|TRBV28|TRBJ1-2
CASSLQAIGAGSVYGYTF
TGTGCCAGCAGTTTACAGGCCATTGGGGCAGGGTCGGTCTATGGCTACACCTTC
>-|-|TRBV28|TRBJ2-3
CASTGRGSRDTQYF
TGTGCCAGCACGGGCCGGGGATCGAGAGATACGCAGTATTTT
>-|-|TRBV30|TRBJ1-2
CAWSFKEGLHYGYTF
TGTGCCTGGAGTTTTAAAGAGGGGTTGCATTATGGCTACACCTTC
>-|-|TRBV5-1|TRBJ2-1
CASSFDYNEQFF
TGCGCCAGCAGCTTTGACTACAATGAGCAGTTCTTC
>-|-|TRBV6-6|TRBJ1-4
CASSPGRIEKLFF
TGTGCCAGCAGCCCGGGACGGATTGAAAAACTGTTTTTT
>once|TRBD2|TRBV13|TRBJ2-5
CASSGTPLAGGPQETQYF
TGTGCCAGCAGCGGTACCCCATTAGCGGGAGGGCCGCAAGAGACCCAGTACTTC
>-|TRBD1|TRBV6-6|TRBJ2-7
CASSYTGTGTYEQYF
TGTGCCAGCAGTTACACCGGGACAGGGACCTACGAGCAGTACTTC
>-|TRBD2|TRBV4-3|TRBJ2-1
CASSPVGRFGNEQFF
TGCGCCAGCAGCCCCGTCGGGAGGTTTGGCAATGAGCAGTTCTTC
>once|-|TRBV28|TRBJ2-7
CASSSGQIYEQYF
TGTGCCAGCAGTTCCGGACAGATCTACGAGCAGTACTTC
>-|-|TRBV7-9|TRBJ1-1
CASRPNRVNTEAFF
TGTGCCAGCAGACCAAACAGGGTTAACACTGAAGCTTTCTTT
>-|-|TRBV11-2|TRBJ1-2
CASSPTGGANYGYTF
TGTGCCAGCAGCCCCACCGGGGGCGCTAACTATGGCTACACCTTC
>-|-|TRBV5-1|TRBJ2-6
CASSLDGTRSSGANVLTF
TGCGCCAGCAGCTTGGATGGGACGAGGAGCTCTGGGGCCAACGTCCTGACTTTC
>-|-|TRBV6-5|TRBJ2-7
CASSPWGGGGYEQYF
TGTGCCAGCAGCCCCTGGGGGGGAGGGGGCTACGAGCAGTACTTC
>-|-|TRBV6-1|TRBJ2-7
CASRHDTYEQYF
TGTGCCAGCAGGCATGATACCTACGAGCAGTACTTC
>-|-|TRBV7-8|TRBJ1-1
CASSSSGWDTEAFF
TGTGCCAGCAGCTCTTCCGGGTGGGACACTGAAGCTTTCTTT
>once|-|TRBV6-5|TRBJ2-5
CASRGGRGYQETQYF
TGTGCCAGCAGAGGAGGGAGGGGGTACCAAGAGACCCAGTACTTC
>few|TRBD1|TRBV2|TRBJ1-5
CASTGTGKNQPQHF
TGTGCCAGCACGGGGACAGGGAAGAATCAGCCCCAGCATTTT
>-|-|TRBV2|TRBJ1-1
CASSEVYQGTEAFF
TGTGCCAGCAGTGAAGTTTACCAGGGGACTGAAGCTTTCTTT
>-|-|TRBV5-1|TRBJ1-2
CASSLMDSYGYTF
TGCGCCAGCAGCTTGATGGACAGTTATGGCTACACCTTC
>-|TRBD1|TRBV9|TRBJ2-6
CASSVGSYRDRYNSGANVLTF
TGTGCCAGCAGCGTCGGAAGTTACCGGGACAGGTATAACTCTGGGGCCAACGTCCTGACTTTC
>-|TRBD1|TRBV10-3|TRBJ2-1
CAFGTGGKGSYNEQFF
TGTGCCTTTGGGACAGGGGGAAAGGGCTCCTACAATGAGCAGTTCTTC
>-|-|TRBV5-5|TRBJ2-5
CASSTAGVGETQYF
TGTGCCAGCAGCACGGCAGGGGTAGGTGAGACCCAGTACTTC
>-|-|TRBV11-2|TRBJ1-2
CASSLGQLRTYGYTF
TGTGCCAGCAGCTTAGGACAGCTCAGAACCTATGGCTACACCTTC
>-|-|TRBV9|TRBJ2-2
CASSVVPLAGELFF
TGTGCCAGCAGCGTAGTACCCCTGGCCGGGGAGCTGTTTTTT
>-|TRBD1|TRBV18|TRBJ1-5
CASSGQASYNQPQHF
TGTGCCAGCTCAGGACAGGCGTCTTACAATCAGCCCCAGCATTTT
>-|-|TRBV6-6|TRBJ1-4
CASSLGGQSEKLFF
TGTGCCAGCAGTTTGGGGGGGCAGTCTGAAAAACTGTTTTTT
>-|-|TRBV11-2|TRBJ1-1
CASSLSGNTEAFF
TGTGCCAGCAGCTTATCAGGGAACACTGAAGCTTTCTTT
>-|TRBD2|TRBV15|TRBJ2-7
CATSKGGRYSYEQYF
TGTGCCACCAGCAAGGGCGGGAGGTACTCCTACGAGCAGTACTTC
>-|-|TRBV9|TRBJ1-2
CASSVGGRHGYTF
TGTGCCAGCAGCGTAGGAGGGAGGCATGGCTACACCTTC
>-|TRBD2|TRBV28|TRBJ2-3
CASSLTGGMQDTQYF
TGTGCCAGCAGTTTAACGGGAGGCATGCAAGATACGCAGTATTTT
>once|-|TRBV7-2|TRBJ1-2
CASSPSPAIARRGGYTF
TGTGCCAGCAGCCCCTCTCCGGCGATTGCCCGCCGGGGGGGCTACACCTTC